This T cell receptor beta chain stems from a study of T cell changes during pregnancy in multiple sclerosis. The CDR3 covers 17 residues. V gave up 0 bases and J gave up 0 bases, with 13 bases separating them. Germline lookup yields CDR1 SGDLS and CDR2 YYNGEE. Sequenced by immunoSEQ multiplex PCR; TCRdb stores in-frame clones only, minus some. This sample has 120,000 or so clones; about 93% occur once, and the top ten carry around 6%. Material: peripheral blood, obtained before pregnancy. The sequence derives from a female donor with multiple sclerosis, enrolled in a pregnancy study. The rearrangement joins TRBV9 to TRBJ1-3, with a weak D call TRBD1 (5 bases). DNA for the CDR3: TGTGCCAGCAGCGTAGGTGGGGCGGCAGTCTCTGGAAACACCATATATTTT. Translated, it gives CASSVGGAAVSGNTIYF.